One and the same sample provided the 14 T cell receptor beta chains below, sequenced in a study of siplizumab effects on memory and regulatory T cells. The protocol was immunoSEQ multiplex PCR, while the TCRdb copy is restricted to in-frame clones and leaves out a portion. The top ten clones hold roughly 0.35% of a sample with about 50,000 clones, roughly nine tenths of them seen once. Sequenced material: naive CD8+ T cells sorted from blood. Receptors originate from a human donor in good health.

The chain recombines TRBV4-1 with TRBJ2-7; D is uncertain. The CDR3 is 14 residues long. Germline CDR1 reads MGHRA; CDR2 reads YSYEKL. With 3 bases removed from V and 0 bases from J, the gap between germline ends came to 9 bases. The CDR3 nucleotides read TGCGCCAGCAGCCAGCTTATGAGCTCCTACGAGCAGTACTTC. It specifies CASSQLMSSYEQYF.

The V gene is TRBV5-1, the J gene TRBJ2-7; D remains unclear. The CDR3 totals 13 residues. CDR1 is SGHRS, CDR2 YFSETQ, per germline. Trimming pared 4 bases from V and 4 bases from J, leaving 12 bases between. The CDR3 nucleotides are TGCGCCAGCAGCCTCACGATACAATACGAGCAGTACTTC. As protein: CASSLTIQYEQYF. Using reference TRBV5-1 and TRBJ2-7 for the parts outside the CDR3, the full variable domain is KAGVTQTPRYLIKTRGQQVTLSCSPISGHRSVSWYQQTPGQGLQFLFEYFSETQRNKGNFPGRFSGRQFSNSRSEMNVSTLELGDSALYLCASSLTIQYEQYFGPGTRLTVT.

This clone came up a few times. The rearrangement uses TRBV5-8 and TRBJ1-2; D gene ambiguous. CDR1 SGHTS and CDR2 YDEGEE come from the germline V gene. The V end lost 4 bases, the J end lost 4 bases, and 11 bases lay between the germline ends. CDR3 length equals 13 residues. The CDR3: CASSPLPLYGYTF. The DNA of the CDR3 is TGTGCCAGCAGCCCCCTCCCACTCTATGGCTACACCTTC. Filled out from reference TRBV5-8 and TRBJ1-2, the complete variable domain reads EAGVTQSPTHLIKTRGQQATLRCSPISGHTSVYWYQQALGLGLQFLLWYDEGEERNRGNFPPRFSGRQFPNYSSELNVNALELEDSALYLCASSPLPLYGYTFGSGTRLTVV.

This sequence joins TRBV4-1 and TRBJ2-5; D gene ambiguous. The CDR3 contains 14 residues. V lost 4 bases, J lost 1 base, and 10 bases lay in between. The germline CDR1 and CDR2 sequences are MGHRA and YSYEKL. The CDR3 sequence: CASSRTVAQETQYF. The CDR3 region has the DNA TGCGCCAGCAGCCGGACGGTCGCCCAAGAGACCCAGTACTTC.

The V gene is TRBV7-9, the J gene TRBJ2-5; TRBD2 matches at 7 bases. V was clipped by 5 bases and J by 4 bases; unmatched bases: 10. The CDR3 sequence is 15 residues long. CDR1 SEHNR and CDR2 FQNEAQ come from the germline V gene (reference sequence). The CDR3 reads CASSVTPSGGETQYF. The CDR3 DNA reads TGTGCCAGCAGCGTTACCCCCTCGGGGGGAGAGACCCAGTACTTC.

The chain combines TRBV19 with TRBJ1-1, with 8 positions matching TRBD1. Trimming removed 3 bases from V and 4 bases from J; junction bases left unmatched: 7. The CDR3 loop spans 15 amino acids. The germline V gene has CDR1 LNHDA and CDR2 SQIVND (reference sequence). CDR3 bases: TGTGCCAGTAGTATGGGACAGGCAATCGGCACTGAAGCTTTCTTT. Translating gives CASSMGQAIGTEAFF.

The rearrangement joins TRBV4-1 to TRBJ2-1, with D perhaps TRBD2 (6 bases). The CDR3 has 16 residues. Germline assignment: CDR1 MGHRA and CDR2 YSYEKL. Trimming pared 0 bases from V and 3 bases from J, leaving 12 bases between. This chain's CDR3 is CASSQEGLAYYNEQFF. Here the CDR3 DNA reads TGCGCCAGCAGCCAAGAAGGGCTAGCGTACTACAATGAGCAGTTCTTC.

V and J are TRBV5-1 and TRBJ2-1; the D gene is possibly TRBD2 (5 bases). The CDR3 runs 12 residues. V gave up 4 bases and J gave up 8 bases, with 10 bases separating them. Germline CDR1 SGHRS, CDR2 YFSETQ. The CDR3 protein is CASSTGIDEQFF. The DNA of the CDR3 is TGCGCCAGCAGCACCGGGATTGATGAGCAGTTCTTC.

This clone was picked up a small number of times. The rearrangement joins TRBV9 to TRBJ1-5, with a tentative D call TRBD1 (6 bases). The CDR3 extends over 14 amino acids. V was cut by 2 bases and J by 5 bases, with 11 bases left in between. Germline loops: CDR1 SGDLS, CDR2 YYNGEE. The CDR3 DNA reads as TGTGCCAGCAGCGTGGGACACTCGTATCAGCCCCAGCATTTT. As protein: CASSVGHSYQPQHF. The entire variable domain, with the rest obtained from reference TRBV9 and TRBJ1-5, is as follows: DSGVTQTPKHLITATGQRVTLRCSPRSGDLSVYWYQQSLDQGLQFLIQYYNGEERAKGNILERFSAQQFPDLHSELNLSSLELGDSALYFCASSVGHSYQPQHFGDGTRLSIL.

The rearrangement links TRBV27 to TRBJ2-1, with 7 nucleotides matching TRBD2. This CDR3 has 16 residues. CDR1 is MNHEY, CDR2 SMNVEV, per germline (reference sequence). Germline trimming cut 2 bases from V and 0 bases from J; bases unmatched to any gene: 4. The CDR3, as DNA: TGTGCCAGCAGTTTAGGCAGCGGGATCTCCTACAATGAGCAGTTCTTC. It encodes CASSLGSGISYNEQFF.

The chain joins TRBV27 to TRBJ1-1; TRBD1 matches 7 bases. There are 15 residues in the CDR3. V was clipped by 4 bases and J by 0 bases; unmatched bases: 5. Germline V lookup: CDR1 MNHEY, CDR2 SMNVEV (reference sequence). The CDR3 loop reads CASSSLQGLNTEAFF. In DNA form, the CDR3 reads TGTGCCAGCAGTTCATTACAGGGGTTGAACACTGAAGCTTTCTTT.

In its sample, this clone was seen once. The chain combines TRBV4-1 with TRBJ1-1, with D tentatively TRBD1 (5 bases). In germline, CDR1 is MGHRA, CDR2 YSYEKL. V was pared by 4 bases and J by 4 bases, with 19 bases between. CDR3 size: 16 residues. For the CDR3, the DNA is TGCGCCAGCAGCCTAGAACCAGCTGGGGGGGGCACTGAAGCTTTCTTT. This gives the protein CASSLEPAGGGTEAFF.

The chain employs TRBV7-9 and TRBJ2-1, with 8 nucleotides matching TRBD1. V was clipped by 4 bases and J by 3 bases; unmatched bases: 2. CDR3 size: 14 residues. In germline, CDR1 is SEHNR, CDR2 FQNEAQ (reference sequence). CDR3 amino acids: CASSSDRGYNEQFF. The DNA of the CDR3 is TGTGCCAGCAGCTCCGACAGGGGCTACAATGAGCAGTTCTTC.

This chain connects TRBV19 to TRBJ2-7; D perhaps matches TRBD2 (6 bases). V gave up 3 bases and J gave up 4 bases, with 7 bases separating them. This CDR3 is built from 12 residues. From germline, CDR1 is LNHDA and CDR2 SQIVND (reference sequence). This CDR3 reads CASSMGGYEQYF. CDR3 in DNA: TGTGCCAGTAGTATGGGGGGATACGAGCAGTACTTC.